The sequence of this T cell receptor (beta chain) was determined in a study of blood T cell repertoires in COVID-19. Whole-study context: Sites in the United States, Italy and Spain provided acute and convalescent COVID-19 samples. PBMCs, B-cell-depleted T cells, or T cells were the source of the cDNA or gDNA that made up the material.

How the authors handled the data: Amplification with reference gene primers provided the estimates of nucleated cell counts. Method: immunoSEQ multiplex PCR; TCRdb's copy keeps in-frame clones and lacks some. The V and J calls and clone size were taken over from that table, and D and trimming were inferred from the DNA. This table holds 340,000 or so clones, around 87% found once. Sequencing was carried out using peripheral blood. This receptor was obtained from a man aged 50 to 60 with active or convalescent COVID-19.

The DNA for the CDR3 is TGTGCCTGGTCTCCCCCGGGACAGGGGTTAGGTGAGCAGTTCTTC. Its translation is CAWSPPGQGLGEQFF. The chain employs TRBV30 and TRBJ2-1, with 10 positions matching TRBD1. V gave up 5 bases and J gave up 9 bases; unmatched junction bases: 13. Germline CDR1 and CDR2: GTSNPN and SVGIG (reference sequence). The CDR3 has 15 amino acids. Drawing the rest from reference TRBV30 and TRBJ2-1, the complete variable domain is SQTIHQWPATLVQPVGSPLSLECTVEGTSNPNLYWYRQAAGRGLQLLFYSVGIGQISSEVPQNLSASRPQDRQFILSSKKLLLSDSGFYLCAWSPPGQGLGEQFFGPGTRLTVL.